These 8 T cell receptor beta chains originate from one sample sequenced in a study of early T cells in non-severe SARS-CoV-2 infection. TCRdb re-derived calls from the 5' RACE reads in MiXCR, one entry per CDR3 protein. The table includes tens of thousands of distinct CDR3 sequences, 4.9% detected once. Sequencing was carried out using whole blood. The receptors here all came from an adult who was a healthcare worker with PCR-confirmed SARS-CoV-2 infection or an uninfected control (not recorded which).

This clonotype came up many times. The CDR3 DNA follows: TGTGCCATCAGTGATCAACAGGACAACTATGGCTACACCTTC. This codes for CAISDQQDNYGYTF. This sequence joins TRBV10-3 and TRBJ1-2; TRBD1 might be the D (5 bases). The V gene lost 3 bases and the J gene lost 2 bases, with 10 bases spanning the gap. The CDR3 spans 14 residues. Germline V gives CDR1 ENHRY, CDR2 SYGVKD.

This clonotype has a count of ten or more. This chain joins TRBV6-2 or TRBV6-3 and TRBJ2-1, with 7 positions matching TRBD2. This CDR3 has 16 residues. The V gene's germline CDR1 is MNHEY and CDR2 SVGEGT. J was trimmed by 6 bases and V by 5 bases; bases with no gene match: 13. This CDR3 reads CASSPRVPASGNEQFF. CDR3 nucleotides: TGTGCCAGCAGTCCCCGTGTTCCCGCTAGCGGCAATGAGCAGTTCTTC.

The chain combines TRBV6-1 with TRBJ1-1; D is undetermined. Germline V CDR1 and CDR2: MNHNS, SASEGT. Trimming removed 2 bases from V and 1 base from J, with 5 bases in between. CDR3 length: 13 amino acids. The CDR3 protein is CASSEQRNTEAFF. CDR3 DNA sequence: TGTGCCAGCAGTGAACAGCGGAACACTGAAGCTTTCTTT.

This clonotype was observed at least ten times. The rearrangement uses TRBV20-1 and TRBJ2-3; D is undetermined. From germline, CDR1 is DFQATT and CDR2 SNEGSKA (reference sequence). CDR3 length: 13 residues. The CDR3 region is CSTESAVGDTQYF. CDR3 DNA: TGCAGCACGGAGTCGGCGGTTGGAGATACGCAGTATTTT.

The chain combines TRBV10-2 with TRBJ1-1, with D uncertain. The V gene's germline CDR1 is WSHSY and CDR2 SAAADI. The CDR3 is 12 amino acids. Between the trimmed V and J ends, which lost 8 bases and 5 bases, there was a span of 12 bases. The CDR3, as DNA: TGCGCCAGCGGCCGCCCGGAGACTGAAGCTTTCTTT. This sequence encodes CASGRPETEAFF.

This clonotype was counted at least ten times. The chain links TRBV20-1 to TRBJ1-1, with unresolved D. Trimming took off 2 bases at V and 4 bases at J, with 14 bases between the two ends. This CDR3 spans 14 amino acids. CDR1 is DFQATT, CDR2 SNEGSKA, per germline (reference sequence). The CDR3 protein is CSARSWSVPTEAFF. In DNA form, the CDR3 reads TGCAGTGCTAGAAGTTGGAGCGTGCCCACTGAAGCTTTCTTT.

In its sample, this clonotype was seen many times. J is TRBJ1-3 and V is TRBV20-1, with D tentatively TRBD1 (6 bases). Germline V CDR1 and CDR2: DFQATT, SNEGSKA (reference sequence). The CDR3 totals 14 residues. V lost 6 bases to trimming and J lost 2 bases, with 14 bases between them. The CDR3, as DNA: TGCAGTGCCCGAAGCGGGACACCTGGAAACACCATATATTTT. It is translated as CSARSGTPGNTIYF.

This clonotype has more than one count but fewer than ten. This chain uses TRBV7-9 with TRBJ2-1; 14 bases align to TRBD2. Trimming cost V 6 bases and J 6 bases; bases outside gene matches: 4. In germline, CDR1 is SEHNR, CDR2 FQNEAQ (reference sequence). The CDR3 has 15 amino acids. As DNA, the CDR3 is TGTGCCAGCAGTATCGGGACTAGCGGGAGCAATGAGCAGTTCTTC. It translates to CASSIGTSGSNEQFF.